Sequencing of this TCR beta chain was carried out in a study of control samples from healthy donors and cancer patients. Trimming took off 3 bases at V and 7 bases at J, with 6 bases between the two ends. In germline, CDR1 is LNHNV, CDR2 YYDKDF (reference sequence). The CDR3 covers 11 residues. Some clones are missing from TCRdb's copy, which holds only in-frame ones; the method was immunoSEQ multiplex PCR. This table holds about 190,000 clones, roughly nine tenths found once. The receptor was isolated from a man aged 25-45 years in good health. V and J are TRBV15 and TRBJ1-2; D is unresolved. The specimen was blood. CDR3 region: CATSSLGGYTF. The CDR3 DNA reads as TGTGCCACCAGCAGCCTGGGTGGCTACACCTTC.